The 5 T cell receptor beta chains in this list originate from one sample, sequenced in a study of shared clonotypes between healthy human individuals. Positively selected for CCR7, the CD45RO-negative cells used as naive CD8 cells excluded terminally differentiated effector memory CD45RA+ cells. Sequencing was performed with immunoSEQ multiplex PCR; in TCRdb, only in-frame clones are kept and a portion is missing. In the table there are some 2,100,000 clones, 85% to 95% of which are singletons. The sequenced sample was naive CD8+ T cells from PBMCs. These receptors were taken from a man aged 18 to 30 in good health. Some clones in this sample may be carry-over from other donors' samples.

J is TRBJ2-7 and V is TRBV14, with D possibly matching TRBD1 (5 bases). Trimming stripped 5 bases from V and 2 bases from J, with 10 bases between. Germline V lookup: CDR1 SGHDN, CDR2 FVKESK. The CDR3 has 13 amino acids. The CDR3 spells CASSGDRAYEQYF. For the CDR3, the DNA is TGTGCCAGCAGCGGAGACAGAGCCTACGAGCAGTACTTC.

As for this clone: Different DNA sequences within this sample yield the same CDR3. V usage is TRBV5-4 and J usage is TRBJ2-7, with 13 bases identical to TRBD2. Germline lookup yields CDR1 SGHNT and CDR2 YYREEE (reference sequence). J gave up 3 bases and V 4 bases, and 1 base lay outside the gene matches. The CDR3 spans 14 residues. This CDR3 reads CASSRTSGSYEQYF. The CDR3 nucleotides read TGTGCCAGCAGCCGGACTAGCGGGAGCTACGAGCAGTACTTC.

This clone appeared a few times. The sample carries other DNA sequences with the same CDR3. The V gene is TRBV7-9, the J gene TRBJ1-1, with 8 bases lining up with TRBD1. The junction had 5 bases not matched to a gene; V was cut back by 4 bases and J by 1 base. The germline V gene encodes CDR1 SEHNR and CDR2 FQNEAQ (reference sequence). This CDR3 spans 15 amino acids. CDR3 loop: CASSSTGTGNTEAFF. CDR3 DNA sequence: TGTGCCAGCAGCTCCACCGGGACAGGGAACACTGAAGCTTTCTTT.

The chain is built from TRBV29-1 and TRBJ1-2, with D perhaps TRBD1 (6 bases). The CDR3 is made up of 12 amino acids. The germline gives CDR1 SQVTM, CDR2 ANQGSEA. Trimming took 7 bases from V and 3 from J, leaving 12 bases between them. CDR3 bases: TGCAGCGCCGCCAACAGGGACTATGGCTACACCTTC. This codes for CSAANRDYGYTF.

The chain is built from TRBV5-1 and TRBJ2-7; possible D gene TRBD1, 6 bases. Germline V gene data show CDR1 as SGHRS and CDR2 as YFSETQ. The germline V and J ends were trimmed by 4 bases and 4 bases, with 21 bases remaining between them. The CDR3 has 16 amino acids. The CDR3 DNA sequence: TGCGCCAGCAGCCCGACTGACAGGTCAGAGATTTACGAGCAGTACTTC. It is translated as CASSPTDRSEIYEQYF. The full variable domain, rest sourced from reference TRBV5-1 and TRBJ2-7, is KAGVTQTPRYLIKTRGQQVTLSCSPISGHRSVSWYQQTPGQGLQFLFEYFSETQRNKGNFPGRFSGRQFSNSRSEMNVSTLELGDSALYLCASSPTDRSEIYEQYFGPGTRLTVT.